This T cell receptor (beta chain) was identified during a study of cytomegalovirus exposure and HLA in healthy donors. J gave up 6 bases and V 3 bases, and 15 bases lay outside the gene matches. The CDR3 runs 18 residues. CDR1 is MGHRA, CDR2 YSYEKL, per germline. Both 60 Vbeta primers and 13 Jbeta primers went into the PCR. TCRdb's table, derived via immunoSEQ multiplex PCR, lists solely in-frame clones and lacks some. In the table there are 200,000 to 300,000 clones, almost 85% of which are singletons. The rearrangement links TRBV4-1 to TRBJ2-1; TRBD2 agrees at 9 bases. The TCR sequence derives from a middle-aged woman in good health and CMV-seropositive. Input material: PBMCs. The CDR3 sequence is CASSQAAGRGRALNEQFF. The CDR3 DNA reads as TGCGCCAGCAGCCAGGCGGCGGGTCGCGGGAGGGCGCTCAATGAGCAGTTCTTC.